The next 8 T cell receptor beta chains were all read from a single sample in a study of Tregs in tolerant kidney transplant recipients. Method: immunoSEQ multiplex PCR; TCRdb's copy keeps in-frame clones and lacks some. The profile covers fewer than 80,000 clones, with roughly nine tenths appearing a single time and approximately 0.39% taken by the ten largest. The source was CD4+ T cells from blood, collected before the transplant. Every receptor here comes from a human donor who received a combined kidney and bone marrow transplant.

CDR3 in amino acids: CASSFGQVPTEVLFF. Here the CDR3 DNA reads TGCGCCAGCAGCTTCGGACAGGTCCCGACGGAGGTACTGTTTTTT. V usage is TRBV5-1 and J usage is TRBJ1-4, with TRBD1 identical over 7 bases. This CDR3 is built from 15 residues. The V gene's germline CDR1 is SGHRS and CDR2 YFSETQ. Losses at the gene ends were 2 bases for V and 13 bases for J; bases not matched to a gene: 14.

The chain is built from TRBV6-1 and TRBJ2-1; tentatively, D is TRBD1 (6 bases). Germline assignment: CDR1 MNHNS and CDR2 SASEGT. The CDR3 sequence is 15 residues long. Trimming pared 4 bases from V and 0 bases from J, leaving 10 bases between. DNA of the CDR3: TGTGCCAGCAGTGCACAGGGTCCCTCCTACAATGAGCAGTTCTTC. Translated: CASSAQGPSYNEQFF.

This chain uses TRBV18 with TRBJ1-1; D is uncertain. Trimming cost V 0 bases and J 0 bases, with 11 bases left between them. The V gene's germline CDR1 is KGHSH and CDR2 LQKENI. This CDR3 spans 16 amino acids. As DNA, the CDR3 is TGTGCCAGCTCACCACCAGCGCGAGGGTTGAACACTGAAGCTTTCTTT. It is translated as CASSPPARGLNTEAFF.

V usage is TRBV5-4 and J usage is TRBJ2-1; 11 nucleotides agree with TRBD2. Germline assignment: CDR1 SGHNT and CDR2 YYREEE (reference sequence). V was pared by 3 bases and J by 12 bases, with 14 bases of the junction left unmatched. The CDR3 loop spans 16 amino acids. CDR3 region: CASSWGWASGGLGQFF. The CDR3 DNA sequence: TGTGCCAGCAGCTGGGGTTGGGCTAGCGGGGGGCTCGGGCAGTTCTTC.

The count of this clone is one. The chain is built from TRBV7-3 and TRBJ2-1; the match to TRBD2 covers 7 bases. Germline trimming cut 1 base from V and 7 bases from J; bases unmatched to any gene: 7. The CDR3 is 15 amino acids. Looked up from germline, CDR1 is SGHTA and CDR2 is FQGTGA. The CDR3 DNA reads TGTGCCAGCAGCTTAAATGCGGGAGAGTGGAATGAGCAGTTCTTC. Translating gives CASSLNAGEWNEQFF.

The chain combines TRBV4-2 with TRBJ2-2; 13 bases line up with TRBD2. With 1 base clipped from V and 5 bases from J, the junction kept 4 bases outside the gene matches. Germline loops: CDR1 LGHNA, CDR2 YNFKEQ. This CDR3 region has 17 residues. Here the CDR3 reads CASSQAAGLAGTGELFF. The CDR3 nucleotides are TGTGCCAGCAGCCAAGCAGCGGGACTAGCGGGAACCGGGGAGCTGTTTTTT.

The J gene is TRBJ2-7, the V gene TRBV7-2; no clear D. Germline values: CDR1 SGHTA, CDR2 FQGNSA. This CDR3 is built from 11 residues. V dropped 4 bases and J dropped 2 bases, with 3 bases sitting between them. The CDR3 loop reads CASSSAYEQYF. CDR3 DNA sequence: TGTGCCAGCAGCTCCGCCTACGAGCAGTACTTC. The full variable domain, with the rest looked up from reference TRBV7-2 and TRBJ2-7, is GAGVSQSPSNKVTEKGKDVELRCDPISGHTALYWYRQSLGQGLEFLIYFQGNSAPDKSGLPSDRFSAERTGGSVSTLTIQRTQQEDSAVYLCASSSAYEQYFGPGTRLTVT.

The chain carries TRBV5-1 and TRBJ1-3, with 7 nucleotides matching TRBD1. The V gene's germline CDR1 is SGHRS and CDR2 YFSETQ. The CDR3 sequence is 14 residues long. The V and J ends lost 4 bases and 4 bases, in that order; junction bases with no gene match: 5. The CDR3 DNA follows: TGCGCCAGCAGCCTACGACAGGGAGGAAACACCATATATTTT. Its translation: CASSLRQGGNTIYF. The full variable domain, its missing parts supplied by reference TRBV5-1 and TRBJ1-3, is KAGVTQTPRYLIKTRGQQVTLSCSPISGHRSVSWYQQTPGQGLQFLFEYFSETQRNKGNFPGRFSGRQFSNSRSEMNVSTLELGDSALYLCASSLRQGGNTIYFGEGSWLTVV.